Listed below are T cell receptor beta chains from one sample, sequenced in a study of blood T cell repertoires in COVID-19. Clones were read by immunoSEQ multiplex PCR, and TCRdb kept only the in-frame ones, dropping some. The sample has a few hundred thousand clones; more than 70% are singletons. Sequences were obtained from peripheral blood. These receptors were obtained from a human donor in a cohort sampled during active COVID-19. Both conserved end residues are part of each CDR3.

j_gene	v_gene	CDR3aa
TRBJ2-7	TRBV5-6	CASSLGGGGPQGQYF
TRBJ1-5	TRBV10-1	CASSEGDRGKGNQPQHF
TRBJ1-2	TRBV25-1	CASRGGSVRGYTF
TRBJ1-1	TRBV6-2/TRBV6-3	CASSPSTGGAEAFF
TRBJ2-1	TRBV29-1	CSGRGGALDEQFF
TRBJ1-6	TRBV25-1	CASGRGGWSPLHF
TRBJ1-2	TRBV5-1	CASRSGTGFYGYTF
TRBJ2-1	TRBV27	CASSRGGYEQFF
TRBJ1-4	TRBV27	CASRRDIGEKLFF
TRBJ1-5	TRBV6-5	CASRPQESNQPQHF
TRBJ2-7	TRBV28	CASTSHPRGEQYF
TRBJ1-4	TRBV2	CASSTRGGTNEKLFF
TRBJ1-2	TRBV5-1	CASRTDFNYGYTF
TRBJ1-2	TRBV5-1	CASSLLDYGYTF
TRBJ2-1	TRBV7-3	CASSPLGTSGNEQFF
TRBJ1-2	TRBV2	CASSSRGREADSGYTF
TRBJ2-5	TRBV7-9	CASSTGTSGRARAETQYF
TRBJ2-6	TRBV7-2	CASSLEQALSGANVLTF
TRBJ2-7	TRBV27	CASSRQTGGDEQYF
TRBJ2-7	TRBV19	CASSIVGEGLAEDGSYEQYF
TRBJ2-7	TRBV7-2	CASSLVGTVAPYEQYF
TRBJ1-2	TRBV4-2	CASSQAAGDYGYTF
TRBJ1-4	TRBV11-2	CASSIDRGEEKLFF
TRBJ1-3	TRBV5-1	CASSLGSSSGNTIYF
TRBJ2-4	TRBV10-3	CATSGGKNIQYF
TRBJ1-2	TRBV5-1	CASSLDPGTGGVYTF
TRBJ2-1	TRBV9	CASSLRAGVGNEQFF
TRBJ2-7	TRBV24-1	CATSARDSPEVEQYF
TRBJ2-2	TRBV7-6	CASSPAGPANTGELFF
TRBJ1-2	TRBV7-2	CASSSTGTNYGYTF
TRBJ1-2	TRBV9	CASSPDSAVNYGYTF
TRBJ1-1	TRBV20-1	CSAGTGTEAFF
TRBJ2-3	TRBV28	CASSVGPPHTQYF
TRBJ1-1	TRBV2	CASSLRDRAMNTEAFF
TRBJ2-1	TRBV5-1	CASSPRGSGGEDLFF
TRBJ2-7	TRBV7-9	CASSRQGRSYEQYF
TRBJ1-2	TRBV5-1	CASSLARQGAGGYTF
TRBJ2-5	TRBV18	CASSPTIGQGAKETQYF
TRBJ2-4	TRBV5-4	CASSLGDQGQYF
TRBJ1-5	TRBV3-1/TRBV3-2	CASSQGLPDQPQHF
TRBJ2-2	TRBV10-3	CAISATAKIENTGELFF
TRBJ2-7	TRBV28	CASQSAGSLYEQYF
TRBJ2-7	TRBV11-1	CASSPGLAGRYEQYF
TRBJ2-5	TRBV27	CASSSRTSGGIETQYF
TRBJ2-2	TRBV5-4	CASSLKREFGGELFF
TRBJ1-1	TRBV9	CASSVRGQGEAFF
TRBJ1-1	TRBV6-4	CASSAQGANTEAFF
TRBJ2-3	TRBV6-5	CASSFLASSTDTQYF
TRBJ2-7	TRBV5-4	CASSLDYYEQYF
TRBJ2-5	TRBV19	CASNLSKETQYF
TRBJ2-7	TRBV11-3	CASSLGQGAREQYF
TRBJ2-7	TRBV7-2	CASSFPSVTSPGEQYF
TRBJ2-5	TRBV7-9	CASSYRTSGDKETQYF
TRBJ2-7	TRBV30	CAWSVGGRDTHLSYEQYF
TRBJ1-2	TRBV28	CASSSRLTGGSDGYTF